Only one count was recorded for the clone carrying this T cell receptor (beta chain). The antigen is not known. This sample was included in a study of a mutant IDH1 vaccine in newly diagnosed glioma. At the level of the study: Either 4-6 weeks after radiotherapy alone or alongside temozolomide, vaccination was begun. Treated patients had a mean age of around 40 years and an approximately 60% male, around 40% female split. Pretreatment consisted of radiotherapy, temozolomide, or both, with most receiving both.

Time point reported: week 5, during vaccination. Alongside topical imiquimod, each dose of vaccine comprised 300 ug of mutant IDH1 20-mer peptide. TCRdb keeps only in-frame clones here, not all; method: immunoSEQ multiplex PCR. The top ten clones hold 1.8% of a sample with more than 40,000 clones, over 75% of them seen once. Findings and caveats of the study: Vaccination elicited immune responses in around 92% of patients.

The sequence derives from a woman aged 40 to 50 with glioma. Sequencing used PBMCs, obtained from a glioma patient whose treatment included an IDH1 peptide vaccine.

The CDR3 bases are TGCGCCAGCAGCCCCGGGACTAGCGGCTACGAGCAGTACTTC. Encoded protein: CASSPGTSGYEQYF. V usage is TRBV10-1 and J usage is TRBJ2-7; TRBD2 aligns across 11 bases. CDR3 size: 14 residues. From germline, CDR1 is WNHNN and CDR2 SYGVQD (reference sequence). V was clipped by 6 bases and J by 3 bases; unmatched bases: 4.